This is a list of T cell receptor beta chains from one sample in a study of spatial heterogeneity in lung cancer. In TCRdb, the 5' RACE reads were re-called with MiXCR into one record per CDR3 protein. The repertoire holds roughly 38,000 distinct CDR3 sequences, with 3.1% as singletons. The sample here was normal lung tissue next to the tumor, taken at surgery. The receptors come from a male donor with early-stage non-small cell lung cancer. Each CDR3 is given with its conserved first and last residue. A D gene is named only where the DNA matches it firmly. Some rows mark clone size as missing; the rest say once, few, many or name a class of expanded clone.

size | J | V | D | CDR3 | DNA
many | TRBJ2-7 | TRBV28 | NA | CASSSQYEQYF | TGTGCCAGCAGTTCGCAATACGAGCAGTACTTC
many | TRBJ1-2 | TRBV27 | NA | CASRKQDSRLYGYTF | TGTGCCAGCAGGAAACAGGACAGCCGTCTCTATGGCTACACCTTC
many | TRBJ2-5 | TRBV27 | NA | CASSTGMETQYF | TGTGCCAGCAGTACGGGGATGGAGACCCAGTACTTC
many | TRBJ2-3 | TRBV29-1 | NA | CSVEPGDF | TGCAGCGTTGAACCGGGGGATTTT
many | TRBJ2-4 | TRBV12-3/TRBV12-4 | NA | CASSRPSRWEDIQYF | TGTGCCAGCAGTCGCCCCTCAAGGTGGGAGGACATTCAGTACTTC
NA | TRBJ2-7 | TRBV7-8 | TRBD2 | CASSLSGSLGLADEQYF | TGTGCCAGCAGCTTAAGCGGGAGCCTGGGACTAGCTGACGAGCAGTACTTC
many | TRBJ2-7 | TRBV7-2 | TRBD1 | CASSVGDRSEQYF | TGTGCCAGCAGCGTAGGGGACAGAAGCGAGCAGTACTTC
many | TRBJ2-3 | TRBV11-2 | TRBD2 | CASSHSGTPTDTQYF | TGTGCCAGCAGCCATAGCGGGACACCCACAGATACGCAGTATTTT
many | TRBJ2-7 | TRBV7-9 | NA | CASSPPPTYEQYF | TGTGCCAGCAGCCCGCCCCCAACCTACGAGCAGTACTTC
many | TRBJ2-3 | TRBV5-1 | TRBD2 | CASSSTSGTDTQYF | TGCGCCAGCAGCTCGACTAGCGGCACAGATACGCAGTATTTT
many | TRBJ2-1 | TRBV6-5 | NA | CASGRAESEQFF | TGTGCCAGCGGCCGAGCGGAATCTGAGCAGTTCTTC
many | TRBJ1-4 | TRBV2 | NA | CASSQGLPNEKLFF | TGTGCCAGCAGTCAGGGGTTACCTAATGAAAAACTGTTTTTT
many | TRBJ1-5 | TRBV7-2 | NA | CASSLVVDRDQPQHF | TGTGCCAGCAGCTTAGTCGTGGACAGAGATCAGCCCCAGCATTTT
many | TRBJ2-2 | TRBV6-6 | NA | CASSRVSNTGELFF | TGTGCCAGCAGCAGGGTATCGAACACCGGGGAGCTGTTTTTT
medium-sized | TRBJ2-1 | TRBV7-2 | NA | CASSLAPGDSSEQFF | TGTGCCAGCAGCTTAGCCCCGGGGGACTCGAGTGAGCAGTTCTTC
many | TRBJ1-4 | TRBV2 | TRBD1 | CASSLGQFNEKLFF | TGTGCCAGCAGCTTGGGACAGTTTAATGAAAAACTGTTTTTT
many | TRBJ2-2 | TRBV11-2 | TRBD2 | CASSYSPVRGAGELFF | TGTGCCAGCAGCTACTCCCCCGTACGGGGGGCCGGGGAGCTGTTTTTT
many | TRBJ2-2 | TRBV4-1 | NA | CASSQETGELFF | TGCGCCAGCAGCCAAGAGACCGGGGAGCTGTTTTTT
many | TRBJ1-1 | TRBV2 | NA | CASSTEGITEAFF | TGTGCCAGCAGTACGGAAGGGATCACTGAAGCTTTCTTT
many | TRBJ2-5 | TRBV29-1 | NA | CSVKSGGWSGETQYF | TGCAGCGTGAAGTCTGGGGGCTGGAGCGGAGAGACCCAGTACTTC
many | TRBJ2-3 | TRBV7-9 | NA | CASSPLGTQLWDTQYF | TGTGCCAGCAGCCCGCTAGGGACCCAACTGTGGGATACGCAGTATTTT